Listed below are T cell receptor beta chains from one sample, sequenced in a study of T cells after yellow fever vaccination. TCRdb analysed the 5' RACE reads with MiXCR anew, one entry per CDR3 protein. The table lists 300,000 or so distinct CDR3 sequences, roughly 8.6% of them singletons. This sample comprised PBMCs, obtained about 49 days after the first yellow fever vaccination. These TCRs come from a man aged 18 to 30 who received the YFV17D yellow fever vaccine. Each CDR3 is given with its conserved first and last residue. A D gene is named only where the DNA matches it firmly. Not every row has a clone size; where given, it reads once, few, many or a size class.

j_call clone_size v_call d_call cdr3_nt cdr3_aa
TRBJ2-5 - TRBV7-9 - TGTGCCAGCAGCTCCGACAGTGGCCGTGTAGAGACCCAGTACTTC CASSSDSGRVETQYF
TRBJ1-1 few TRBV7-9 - TGTGCCAGCAGCCCCTGGGACTATAGCGCTGAAGCTTTCTTT CASSPWDYSAEAFF
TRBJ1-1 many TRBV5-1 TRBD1 TGCGCCAGCAGCCGACAGGGGTTGGACACTGAAGCTTTCTTT CASSRQGLDTEAFF
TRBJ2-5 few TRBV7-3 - TGTGCCACCTCTTACAGACAAGAGACCCAGTACTTC CATSYRQETQYF
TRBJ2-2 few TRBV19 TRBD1 TGTGCCAGTAGTACTAGAAGGACAGGGGAAATAGACGAAAACGGGGAGCTGTTTTTT CASSTRRTGEIDENGELFF
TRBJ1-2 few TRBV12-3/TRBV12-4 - TGTGCCAGCAGTTCCGTGGGAACAGGGATCGGGGGGAACTATGGCTACACCTTC CASSSVGTGIGGNYGYTF
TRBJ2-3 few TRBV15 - TGTGCCACCAGCAGGACCGGGGAACACACAGATACGCAGTATTTT CATSRTGEHTDTQYF
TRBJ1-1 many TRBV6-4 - TGTGCCAGCAGTTACGACGGAAACACTGAAGCTTTCTTT CASSYDGNTEAFF
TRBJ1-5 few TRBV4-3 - TGCGCCAGCAGCCAATATTGGGGTGGAGATCAGCCCCAGCATTTT CASSQYWGGDQPQHF
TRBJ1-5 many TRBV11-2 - TGTGCCAGCAGCTCGGGGCTTAGCAATCAGCCCCAGCATTTT CASSSGLSNQPQHF
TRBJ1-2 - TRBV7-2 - TGTGCCAGCAGCTCGCAGACACGGGACTATGGCTACACCTTC CASSSQTRDYGYTF
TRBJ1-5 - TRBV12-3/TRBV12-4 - TGTGCCAGCAGCCCGGACGGGGGAGATCAGCCCCAGCATTTT CASSPDGGDQPQHF
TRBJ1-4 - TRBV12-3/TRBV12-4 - TGTGCCAGCAGTTTTTCCGGGGTTGGGGAAAAACTGTTTTTT CASSFSGVGEKLFF
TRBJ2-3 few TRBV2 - TGTGCCACGGAAGTCGGACTGGCAGGGGATGGAGATACGCAGTATTTT CATEVGLAGDGDTQYF
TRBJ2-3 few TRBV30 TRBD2 TGTGCCTGGAGTTTTAGCGGGGGGGCAACAGATACGCAGTATTTT CAWSFSGGATDTQYF
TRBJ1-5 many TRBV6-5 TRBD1 TGTGCCAGCAGTTACGTTGGGACAGGGGTACTAGCTGGCAATCAGCCCCAGCATTTT CASSYVGTGVLAGNQPQHF
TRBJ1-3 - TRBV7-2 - TGTGCCAGCAGCAAACGACCGAAGCTCTCTGGAAACACCATATATTTT CASSKRPKLSGNTIYF
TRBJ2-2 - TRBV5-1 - TGCGCCAGCAGCTTGACCAGGGAAAACGGGGAGCTGTTTTTT CASSLTRENGELFF
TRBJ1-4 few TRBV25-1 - TGTGCCAGCGGCGTTCTCAGCACAACTAATGAAAAACTGTTTTTT CASGVLSTTNEKLFF
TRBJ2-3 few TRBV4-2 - TGTGCCAGCAGCCAAGATCGCCTAGGTGGGAATACGCAGTATTTT CASSQDRLGGNTQYF
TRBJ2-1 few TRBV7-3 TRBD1 TGTGCCAGCAGTAGGGACAGGGGGGGAAATGAGCAGTTCTTC CASSRDRGGNEQFF
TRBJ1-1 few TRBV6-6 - TGTGCCAGCAGTTACTCCCCCTGGTCGGAAGCTTTCTTT CASSYSPWSEAFF
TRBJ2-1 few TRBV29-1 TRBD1 TGCAGCGTTGAATTTCGGAAGGGGGCCAATGAGCAGTTCTTC CSVEFRKGANEQFF
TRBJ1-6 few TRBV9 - TGTGCCAGCAGCAGAGACACGAGCTCCTATAATTCACCCCTCCACTTT CASSRDTSSYNSPLHF
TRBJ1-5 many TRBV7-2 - TGTGCCAGCAGCCCCGGGAGTGCGGGCGGTCAGCCCCAGCATTTT CASSPGSAGGQPQHF
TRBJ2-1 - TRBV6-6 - TGTGCCAGCAGCAGAAATGAGCAGTTCTTC CASSRNEQFF
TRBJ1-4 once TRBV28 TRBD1 TGTGCCAGCAGCCCACCCCGGGACAGCGCAACTAATGAAAAACTGTTTTTT CASSPPRDSATNEKLFF
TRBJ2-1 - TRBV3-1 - TGTGCCAGCAGGGGAGGTTACAATGAGCAGTTCTTC CASRGGYNEQFF
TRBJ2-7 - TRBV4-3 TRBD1 TGCGCCAGCAGCCAGGTCCCGGGACAGGGGGTTTACGAGCAGTACTTC CASSQVPGQGVYEQYF
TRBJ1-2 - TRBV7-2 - TGTGCCAGCAGCTTAGCGCATGAACGCGGCTATGGCTACACCTTC CASSLAHERGYGYTF
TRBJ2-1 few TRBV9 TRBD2 TGTGCCAGCAGCGTGGGAGGCCCCACTAGCGGGGCCTTCAATGAGCAGTTCTTC CASSVGGPTSGAFNEQFF
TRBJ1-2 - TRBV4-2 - TGTGCCAGCAGAACCGGGGGTTCCGGATCAAACACCTTC CASRTGGSGSNTF
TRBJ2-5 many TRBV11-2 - TGTGCCAGCAGCTTAGATGGGTCACCAATTGAGACCCAGTACTTC CASSLDGSPIETQYF
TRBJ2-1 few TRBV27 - TGTGCCAGCGCCCCCGGGGGCGGTAATGAGCAGTTCTTC CASAPGGGNEQFF
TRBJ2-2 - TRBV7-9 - TGTGCCAGCAATATAGGGGGAACCGGGGAGCTGTTTTTT CASNIGGTGELFF
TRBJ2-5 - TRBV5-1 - TGCGCCAGCAGCGTACGACAGGTTTGGGAAGAGACCCAGTACTTC CASSVRQVWEETQYF
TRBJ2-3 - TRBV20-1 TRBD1 TGCAGTGCTAGAGACCGATACCAACCCTACAGGGGGTACACAGATACGCAGTATTTT CSARDRYQPYRGYTDTQYF
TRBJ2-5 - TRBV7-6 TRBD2 TGTGCCAGCAGCCGCATAGCGGGGGGTTGGGAGACCCAGTACTTC CASSRIAGGWETQYF